The 26 T cell receptor beta chains below were found in one sample sequenced in a study of CD8+CD57+ T cells in acquired aplastic anemia (dated 2018 in TCRdb). The patients picked for sequencing were ones in whom flow cytometry had shown an expansion of CD8+CD57+ cells. The sequencing machine was an Illumina HiSeq 2000. TCR beta VDJ combination and CDR3 sequence profiling used genomic DNA as the template. The public reads were run again by TCRdb, first through fastp at Q25 and then through MiXCR, and only productive beta chains were kept. Entries are consolidated by CDR3 protein sequence, retaining the most common genes and DNA. Here the sample has roughly 250,000 distinct CDR3 sequences; approximately 86% occur a single time. In total, the top ten clones hold 40% to 55% of the sample. The source material was sorted CD4+, CD8+, or CD8+CD57+ T cells (not recorded which) from PBMCs. These receptors were obtained from a human donor with aplastic anemia.

The gene calls are TRBV15 and TRBJ2-5, with 16 bases that match TRBD2. The CDR3 totals 21 residues. Trimming at V came to 4 bases and at J to 3 bases, leaving 17 bases not matched to a gene. Looked up from germline, CDR1 is LNHNV and CDR2 is YYDKDF (reference sequence). CDR3 nucleotides: TGTGCCACCAGCACCCCCCCGGGACTAGCGGGGGGGGTTTCAGCTAAAGAGACCCAGTACTTC. It is translated as CATSTPPGLAGGVSAKETQYF.

The V gene is TRBV7-2, the J gene TRBJ1-1; D remains unclear. Deletions cut 3 bases from V and 6 bases from J, with 17 bases between. Germline CDR1 is SGHTA and CDR2 is FQGNSA. The CDR3 length is 15 residues. The CDR3 DNA reads as TGTGCCAGCAGCTTGGACCTGGCAGGTAACCCTGAAGCTTTCTTT. Encoded protein: CASSLDLAGNPEAFF. Using reference TRBV7-2 and TRBJ1-1 for the parts outside the CDR3, the full variable domain is GAGVSQSPSNKVTEKGKDVELRCDPISGHTALYWYRQSLGQGLEFLIYFQGNSAPDKSGLPSDRFSAERTGGSVSTLTIQRTQQEDSAVYLCASSLDLAGNPEAFFGQGTRLTVV.

On this clonotype itself: Likely a read error: the CDR3 ends without its conserved phenylalanine or tryptophan. Because the CDR3's place on the DNA is in doubt, the DNA is left out and the CDR3 is given as listed by TCRdb. The J gene is TRBJ2-3, the V gene TRBV2; TRBD1 is taken as the D call from the table, unchecked against the DNA. The CDR3 contains 13 residues when both ends are counted. Germline V lookup: CDR1 SNHLY, CDR2 FYNNEI. The chain's CDR3 is CASRDRGTDNKYY.

V gene TRBV20-1 combines with J gene TRBJ2-1; tentatively, D is TRBD2 (6 bases). From germline, CDR1 is DFQATT and CDR2 SNEGSKA (reference sequence). The CDR3 extends over 11 amino acids. V was trimmed by 1 base and J by 8 bases, leaving 6 bases between them. DNA of the CDR3: TGCAGTGCTAGAGGGGGGGATGAGCAGTTCTTC. It is translated as CSARGGDEQFF.

V is TRBV9 and J is TRBJ2-5; TRBD1 aligns across 10 bases. The germline V gene encodes CDR1 SGDLS and CDR2 YYNGEE. Trimming removed 3 bases from V and 5 bases from J; junction bases left unmatched: 7. The CDR3 runs to 15 residues. CDR3 bases: TGTGCCAGCAGCGCCGACAGGGGGCTAAGGGAGACCCAGTACTTC. Translated, it gives CASSADRGLRETQYF. Supplemented by reference TRBV9 and TRBJ2-5, the full variable domain reads DSGVTQTPKHLITATGQRVTLRCSPRSGDLSVYWYQQSLDQGLQFLIQYYNGEERAKGNILERFSAQQFPDLHSELNLSSLELGDSALYFCASSADRGLRETQYFGPGTRLLVL.

Points on this clonotype: An end of the junction differs from the germline gene, which may be a read error. The V and J genes are TRBV15 and TRBJ1-5; D remains ambiguous. The CDR3 is made up of 14 amino acids. Per the germline V gene, CDR1 is LNHNV and CDR2 is YYDKDF (reference sequence). CDR3 sequence (DNA): TGTGCCAGCAGCTTATTAGTAACACAACAGACCCAGTACTTT. This translates into CASSLLVTQQTQYF.

The chain combines TRBV7-3 with TRBJ2-7; 7 nucleotides agree with TRBD1. The CDR3 length is 18 residues. Germline trimming cut 4 bases from V and 1 base from J; bases unmatched to any gene: 16. Germline CDR1 reads SGHTA; CDR2 reads FQGTGA. The CDR3 here is CASSSQPAGTALSYEQYV. Written as DNA, the CDR3 is TGTGCCAGCAGCTCACAGCCGGCCGGGACAGCCCTTTCCTACGAGCAGTACGTC.

J is TRBJ2-1 and V is TRBV10-3; 8 nucleotides agree with TRBD2. CDR3 length: 14 amino acids. Per germline, CDR1 ENHRY and CDR2 SYGVKD. Trimming removed 7 bases from V and 3 bases from J; junction bases left unmatched: 5. CDR3 coding DNA: TGTGCCATCAAGGAGCGGGAGTACTACAATGAGCAGTTCTTC. Residues: CAIKEREYYNEQFF.

About this clonotype: An end of the junction differs from the germline gene, which may be a read error. The CDR3 nucleotides read TGTGCCACCAGCAGGAGCTGCAGCCAAGAGTCCCAGTACTTC. Its protein product is CATSRSCSQESQYF. The genes are TRBV7-3 and TRBJ2-5; the D is unclear. CDR3 size: 14 residues. Germline CDR1 reads SGHTA; CDR2 reads FQGTGA.

This chain links TRBV7-3 with TRBJ2-6; 8 bases match TRBD2. The CDR3 covers 16 residues. Per germline, CDR1 SGHTA and CDR2 FQGTGA. With 4 bases clipped from V and 16 bases from J, the junction kept 18 bases outside the gene matches. DNA for the CDR3: TGTGCCAGCAGCTCCGCGGGAGGTTCCTACAATGAGCAGCTGACTTTC. Residues: CASSSAGGSYNEQLTF. Filled out from reference TRBV7-3 and TRBJ2-6, the complete variable domain reads GAGVSQTPSNKVTEKGKYVELRCDPISGHTALYWYRQSLGQGPEFLIYFQGTGAADDSGLPNDRFFAVRPEGSVSTLKIQRTERGDSAVYLCASSSAGGSYNEQLTFGAGSRLTVL.

As for this clonotype: Because the CDR3 is missing its conserved closing phenylalanine or tryptophan, this is likely a read error. The DNA is left out, because the CDR3 cannot be placed on it with certainty; the CDR3 is given as TCRdb lists it. The chain recombines TRBV7-9 with TRBJ2-3; whether TRBD1, the table's D call, matches the DNA was not checked. The CDR3 extends over 13 residues, inclusive of both ends. Germline loops: CDR1 SEHNR, CDR2 FQNEAQ (reference sequence). The CDR3 region is CASGDGGTDAQYV.

In the case of this clonotype: A read error is likely, as this CDR3 ends without the conserved phenylalanine or tryptophan. The DNA is left out, because the CDR3 cannot be placed on it with certainty; the CDR3 is given as TCRdb lists it. V and J are TRBV2 and TRBJ1-6; TRBD1 is the table's D call, not checked against the DNA. The CDR3 is 16 residues long, counting both termini. In germline, CDR1 is SNHLY, CDR2 FYNNEI. CDR3 protein: CASGDGGTYSQYFGPG.

This clonotype has a handful of counts. This chain connects TRBV5-6 to TRBJ1-2; D may be TRBD1 (5 bases). The length of the CDR3 is 13 residues. The germline V gene has CDR1 SGHDT and CDR2 YYEEEE. Deletions cut 0 bases from V and 7 bases from J, with 10 bases between. The DNA of the CDR3 is TGTGCCAGCAGCTTGGAGAGGGGAGGTGGCTACACCTTC. As protein: CASSLERGGGYTF.

Notes on this clonotype: One junction end disagrees with the germline gene, perhaps due to a read error. The chain combines TRBV9 with TRBJ2-1, with D possibly being TRBD2 (6 bases). CDR3 size: 13 residues. Germline loops: CDR1 SGDLS, CDR2 YYNGEE. CDR3 in DNA: TGTGCCAGCAGCGTAGGGTGGGAGGCGGAGTATTTTTTC. Translating gives CASSVGWEAEYFF. The variable domain in full, completed from reference TRBV9 and TRBJ2-1, reads DSGVTQTPKHLITATGQRVTLRCSPRSGDLSVYWYQQSLDQGLQFLIQYYNGEERAKGNILERFSAQQFPDLHSELNLSSLELGDSALYFCASSVGWEAEYFFGPGTRLTVL.

This clonotype appeared once. The chain couples TRBV7-9 to TRBJ1-6; D unresolved. This CDR3 spans 16 amino acids. V was shortened by 5 bases and J by 14 bases, with 25 bases between the two germline ends. Germline V gives CDR1 SEHNR, CDR2 FQNEAQ (reference sequence). CDR3 bases: TGTGCCAGCAGCATGGGCGAGGGCAGCGACAATTCCTCCCTCCACTTT. Its protein product is CASSMGEGSDNSSLHF.

As for this clonotype: One junction end disagrees with the germline gene, perhaps due to a read error. DNA for the CDR3: TGTGCTAGCAGCTTGGCGGGGAACACCGGTGAAGCTTTCTTT. Translating it yields CASSLAGNTGEAFF. The chain links TRBV7-2 to TRBJ1-1, with no clear D. CDR1 SGHTA and CDR2 FQGNSA come from the germline V gene. This CDR3 comprises 14 residues.

This clonotype has a handful of counts. The germline gene is not matched at one end of the junction; a read error may be the cause. The V and J genes are TRBV2 and TRBJ1-1, with D possibly TRBD1 on 6 matching bases. This CDR3 spans 13 amino acids. CDR1 and CDR2 (germline): SNHLY, FYNNEI. The CDR3 coding sequence is TGTGCCAGCCGGAGGGGGGAGGACACTGAAGCTTCCTTT. Protein: CASRRGEDTEASF.

A remark on this clonotype: The limits of the CDR3 on the DNA are not certain, so only TCRdb's listed CDR3 is given. This chain links TRBV9 with TRBJ1-1. Germline V gene sequence: CDR1 SGDLS, CDR2 YYNGEE. The CDR3 sequence runs 16 residues, both termini included. CDR3 in amino acids: CASGEAGNIQYFEAFF.

Worth noting for this clonotype: Since no conserved phenylalanine or tryptophan closes the CDR3, a read error is the likely cause. No DNA is shown, since the ends of the CDR3 on it are uncertain; the CDR3 is the one TCRdb lists. The chain employs TRBV19 and TRBJ2-1; TRBD1 is the table's D call and was not checked against the DNA. The CDR3 is 16 amino acids long, termini counted. Germline CDR1 reads LNHDA; CDR2 reads SQIVND (reference sequence). The chain's CDR3 is CASSYGGRNEQDEGSV.

This chain joins TRBV9 and TRBJ2-2; D is uncertain. The CDR3 contains 12 residues. Germline V CDR1 and CDR2: SGDLS, YYNGEE. V lost 3 bases to trimming and J lost 2 bases, with 2 bases between them. For the CDR3, the DNA is TGTGCCAGCAGCGGAAACACCGGGGAGCTGTTTTTT. This sequence encodes CASSGNTGELFF.

Only one count was recorded for this clonotype. The chain links TRBV11-1 to TRBJ2-1; 8 bases fit TRBD1. In germline, CDR1 is SGHAT, CDR2 FQDESV (reference sequence). This CDR3 has 16 residues. Trimming took 5 bases from V and 4 from J; bases not matched to a gene: 10. The chain's CDR3 is CASSMEQGDRYNEQFF. In nucleotides, the CDR3 is TGTGCCAGCAGCATGGAACAGGGGGACCGATACAATGAGCAGTTCTTC. The whole variable domain, filled in from reference TRBV11-1 and TRBJ2-1, reads EAEVAQSPRYKITEKSQAVAFWCDPISGHATLYWYRQILGQGPELLVQFQDESVVDDSQLPKDRFSAERLKGVDSTLKIQPAELGDSAMYLCASSMEQGDRYNEQFFGPGTRLTVL.

This clonotype came up a few times. This chain's CDR3 is CATSSHLNTEAFF. Written as DNA, the CDR3 is TGTGCCACCAGCAGTCACCTGAACACTGAAGCTTTCTTT. The gene calls are TRBV15 and TRBJ1-1; D unclear. This CDR3 spans 13 amino acids. Per germline, CDR1 LNHNV and CDR2 YYDKDF (reference sequence). The V and J ends lost 3 bases and 0 bases respectively, with 5 bases between them.

V is TRBV9 and J is TRBJ2-5; TRBD2 agrees at 8 bases. CDR1 and CDR2 from the germline V gene are SGDLS and YYNGEE. J gave up 7 bases and V 4 bases, and 12 bases lay outside the gene matches. The CDR3 runs 15 residues. CDR3 sequence: CASSPGGTWGGTQYF. The CDR3 nucleotides read TGTGCCAGCAGCCCGGGGGGGACCTGGGGAGGGACCCAGTACTTC.

The chain is built from TRBV20-1 and TRBJ2-1; TRBD2 aligns across 13 bases. The CDR3 sequence is 16 residues long. Germline assignment: CDR1 DFQATT and CDR2 SNEGSKA (reference sequence). The V and J ends lost 6 bases and 7 bases, in that order; junction bases with no gene match: 12. The CDR3, as DNA: TGCAGTGCCAGTAGTTGGGGACTAGCGGGAAGGAATGAGCAGTTCTTC. This translates into CSASSWGLAGRNEQFF.

As concerns this clonotype: The junction departs from the called germline gene at one end, perhaps through a read error. The DNA for the CDR3 is TGTGCCAGCAGCTTAGCCCCCACAGGTTCGCAGCATTTTTTC. Protein: CASSLAPTGSQHFF. The chain couples TRBV7-6 to TRBJ2-7; maybe TRBD1 (5 bases). The CDR3 spans 14 residues. Germline V gene lookup returns CDR1 SGHVS and CDR2 FNYEAQ.

The V and J genes are TRBV10-3 and TRBJ2-7, with 7 bases fitting TRBD2. CDR3 length: 16 amino acids. V lost 5 bases, J lost 10 bases, and 20 bases stayed unmatched. Germline loops: CDR1 ENHRY, CDR2 SYGVKD. The CDR3 DNA is TGTGCCATCAGTATGGGGAGCGGGGCGACTGAGGACTACCAGTACGTC. As protein: CAISMGSGATEDYQYV.